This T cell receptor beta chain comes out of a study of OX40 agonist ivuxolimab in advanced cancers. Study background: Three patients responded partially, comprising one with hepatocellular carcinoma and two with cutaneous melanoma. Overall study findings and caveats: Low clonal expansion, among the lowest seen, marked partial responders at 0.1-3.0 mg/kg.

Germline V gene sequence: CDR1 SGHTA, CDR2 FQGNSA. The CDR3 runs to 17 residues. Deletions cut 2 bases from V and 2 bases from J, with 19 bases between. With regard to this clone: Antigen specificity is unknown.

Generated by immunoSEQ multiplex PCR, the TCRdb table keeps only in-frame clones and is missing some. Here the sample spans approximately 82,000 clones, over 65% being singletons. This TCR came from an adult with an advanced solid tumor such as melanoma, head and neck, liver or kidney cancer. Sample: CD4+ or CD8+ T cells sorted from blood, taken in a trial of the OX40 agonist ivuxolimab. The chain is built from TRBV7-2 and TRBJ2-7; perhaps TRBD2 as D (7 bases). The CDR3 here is CASSLIYGGGLAYEQYF. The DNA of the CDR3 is TGTGCCAGCAGCTTAATCTATGGGGGGGGCCTCGCCTACGAGCAGTACTTC.